Described below is a single T cell receptor (beta chain) sequence and its context. This specimen comes from a study of blood T cell repertoires in COVID-19. Study-level information: Some COVID-19 samples were acute and others convalescent; all came from the United States, Italy and Spain. T cells, B-cell-depleted T cells, or PBMCs supplied cDNA or gDNA.

Original analysis: How many nucleated cells were present was estimated from reference gene primer amplification. Sequencing used immunoSEQ multiplex PCR; TCRdb keeps in-frame clones, though not all of them. That table gives V, J and clone size, and the DNA gave D and trimming. The sample has 250,000 or so clones, 86% seen once; the top ten hold around 12%. CDR1 and CDR2 from the germline V gene are SGHTA and FQGNSA. The CDR3 has 15 residues. V lost 2 bases and J 2 bases, leaving 12 bases between the germline ends. The clonotype was recovered from a man aged 80 or over with acute or convalescent COVID-19. The chain uses TRBV7-2 and TRBJ2-5; maybe TRBD2 (6 bases). Source material: peripheral blood. The DNA for the CDR3 is TGTGCCAGCAGCTTATCGCGGGGCTTGCAAGAGACCCAGTACTTC. Translation gives CASSLSRGLQETQYF.